This T cell receptor (beta chain) comes out of a study of shared clonotypes between healthy human individuals. Overall study context: Every donor yielded three CD4 naive, three CD4 memory, two CD8 naive and one CD8 memory plate.

The germline gives CDR1 MNHEY, CDR2 SMNVEV (reference sequence). V lost 0 bases and J 2 bases, leaving 11 bases between the germline ends. CDR3 size: 16 residues. Terminally differentiated effector memory CD45RA+ cells were left out of the naive CD8 fraction, which was CD45RO-negative and positively selected for CCR7. This clone was observed once. Template for every sorted-subset replicate PCR totaled around 200 ng DNA, around 33,000 T cell genomes. This table comes from immunoSEQ multiplex PCR, and its TCRdb copy is limited to in-frame clones, with some not included. The sample shows approximately 2,000,000 clones, 90% to 95% of them seen only once.

The clonotype comes from a man aged 18 to 29 in good health. Some clones in this sample may be carry-over from other donors' samples. This chain links TRBV27 with TRBJ2-1; D not resolved. What was sequenced was naive CD8+ T cells from PBMCs. This CDR3 reads CASSLSSSPAYNEQFF. CDR3 nucleotide sequence: TGTGCCAGCAGTTTATCATCCTCTCCGGCCTACAATGAGCAGTTCTTC.